A selection of T cell receptor beta chains follows, all from one sample in a study of memory CD4+ T cells and cytomegalovirus serostatus. Method: immunoSEQ multiplex PCR; TCRdb's copy keeps in-frame clones and lacks some. This repertoire shows tens of thousands of clones, roughly three quarters found once; its top ten account for roughly 0.5%. The sequenced material came from memory CD4+ T cells from blood. These TCRs come from an adult in good health and CMV-seronegative. CDR3s include the opening cysteine and the closing phenylalanine or tryptophan. Each record gives: J gene, D gene, clone size, V gene, CDR3 protein, CDR3 DNA. The D gene is left open where the match is weak. Expanded clones get a size class; other rows say once, few or many, or leave the size out.

TRBJ1-4,-,few,TRBV5-1,CASSLMTTTNEKLFF,TGCGCCAGCAGCTTGATGACGACGACTAATGAAAAACTGTTTTTT
TRBJ1-5,TRBD1,few,TRBV6-5,CASSSLTGGGNQPQHF,TGTGCCAGCAGTTCTCTGACAGGGGGTGGCAATCAGCCCCAGCATTTT
TRBJ2-7,TRBD1,-,TRBV30,CAHSRDSAEQYF,TGTGCCCATAGCCGGGACAGCGCCGAGCAGTACTTC
TRBJ2-2,TRBD1,-,TRBV7-8,CASSSGQGKGELFF,TGTGCCAGCAGCTCGGGACAGGGGAAAGGGGAGCTGTTTTTT
TRBJ2-1,TRBD1,few,TRBV5-1,CASSLEGQGRNEQFF,TGCGCCAGCAGCTTGGAGGGACAGGGTAGGAATGAGCAGTTCTTC
TRBJ1-1,-,-,TRBV5-1,CASSRREGEAFF,TGTGCCAGCAGCCGTAGGGAGGGTGAAGCTTTCTTT
TRBJ2-7,TRBD1,-,TRBV5-6,CASSPGDRISYEQYF,TGTGCCAGCAGCCCGGGGGACAGGATATCCTACGAGCAGTACTTC
TRBJ2-7,-,-,TRBV2,CASSGRTYEQYF,TGTGCCAGCAGTGGACGGACCTACGAGCAGTACTTC
TRBJ2-7,-,-,TRBV28,CASSSGAQLGEQYF,TGTGCCAGCAGTTCAGGGGCCCAACTGGGCGAGCAGTACTTC
TRBJ2-2,TRBD2,-,TRBV11-3,CASRRGVGELFF,TGTGCCAGCCGGCGGGGGGTCGGGGAGCTGTTTTTT
TRBJ1-3,-,-,TRBV19,CASSIDRYSGNTIYF,TGTGCCAGTAGTATAGATCGGTACTCCGGAAACACCATATATTTT
TRBJ1-5,-,-,TRBV19,CASSIVGRNQPQHF,TGTGCCAGTAGTATTGTCGGCCGTAATCAGCCCCAGCATTTT
TRBJ1-4,-,-,TRBV18,CASSPAPRSTNEKLFF,TGTGCCAGCTCACCCGCGCCGCGTTCAACTAATGAAAAACTGTTTTTT
TRBJ1-4,-,-,TRBV5-1,CASSLDSPNEKLFF,TGCGCCAGCAGCCTGGACAGCCCTAATGAAAAACTGTTTTTT
TRBJ1-5,TRBD1,-,TRBV30,CAWSPLTTGVQPQHF,TGTGCCTGGAGTCCCCTTACGACAGGGGTTCAGCCCCAGCATTTT
TRBJ1-4,-,-,TRBV28,CASRTATGLGNEKLFF,TGTGCCAGCAGGACCGCCACAGGGTTGGGGAATGAAAAACTGTTTTTT
TRBJ2-2,-,-,TRBV27,CASSLATLGTGELFF,TGTGCCAGCAGTTTAGCGACTCTGGGGACCGGGGAGCTGTTTTTT
TRBJ1-1,-,-,TRBV6-5,CASRRAGDTEAFF,TGTGCCAGCCGCCGCGCAGGGGATACTGAAGCTTTCTTT
TRBJ1-5,-,-,TRBV18,CASSPTLDQPQHF,TGTGCCAGCTCACCAACCTTAGATCAGCCCCAGCATTTT
TRBJ1-2,-,-,TRBV5-6,CASSISLQGWSGYTF,TGTGCCAGCAGCATCTCGCTTCAGGGGTGGAGCGGCTACACCTTC
TRBJ1-2,TRBD1,-,TRBV2,CASSGDPGGGGYTF,TGTGCCAGCAGTGGGGACCCAGGGGGCGGCGGCTACACCTTC
TRBJ1-1,-,-,TRBV2,CASQGNTEAFF,TGTGCCAGCCAGGGGAACACTGAAGCTTTCTTT
TRBJ2-1,TRBD1,-,TRBV7-2,CASSSKGRGTGYNEQFF,TGTGCCAGCAGCTCGAAAGGACGCGGGACAGGGTACAATGAGCAGTTCTTC
TRBJ2-5,TRBD2,few,TRBV30,CAWSVRLARRKETQYF,TGTGCCTGGAGTGTACGACTAGCCCGCCGGAAAGAGACCCAGTACTTC
TRBJ1-5,TRBD1,-,TRBV2,CASSGRDRGSQPQHF,TGTGCCAGCAGCGGAAGGGACAGGGGAAGTCAGCCCCAGCATTTT
TRBJ1-5,-,-,TRBV4-1,CASSQGIFQPQHF,TGCGCCAGCTCGCAGGGGATATTTCAGCCCCAGCATTTT
TRBJ2-3,TRBD2,-,TRBV11-1,CASSFLTSGGTDTQYF,TGTGCCAGCAGCTTCCTGACTAGCGGGGGGACAGATACGCAGTATTTT
TRBJ2-2,-,once,TRBV5-1,CASSFGTNTGELFF,TGCGCCAGCAGCTTCGGGACCAACACCGGGGAGCTGTTTTTT
TRBJ1-2,-,-,TRBV19,CASSGGAYGYTF,TGTGCCAGTAGTGGGGGCGCCTATGGCTACACCTTC
TRBJ2-7,TRBD1,-,TRBV18,CASSPRTGSEQYF,TGTGCCAGCTCACCACGGACAGGGTCCGAGCAGTACTTC
TRBJ2-2,-,-,TRBV7-6,CASSQGGRSGVGELFF,TGTGCCAGCAGCCAAGGGGGGCGCTCAGGGGTCGGGGAGCTGTTTTTT
TRBJ1-1,-,-,TRBV29-1,CSVEAIQGIMTEAFF,TGCAGCGTTGAGGCCATCCAGGGGATTATGACTGAAGCTTTCTTT
TRBJ1-5,-,-,TRBV13,CASSQRRGTNQPQHF,TGTGCCAGCAGCCAGCGACGAGGGACCAATCAGCCCCAGCATTTT
TRBJ2-3,-,-,TRBV29-1,CSVEGILGRRSTDTQYF,TGCAGCGTTGAAGGGATCCTTGGGAGGCGAAGCACAGATACGCAGTATTTT
TRBJ2-1,-,-,TRBV6-5,CASSYSGSSYNEQFF,TGTGCCAGCAGTTACTCCGGTAGCTCCTACAATGAGCAGTTCTTC
TRBJ2-6,TRBD1,-,TRBV5-6,CASSVRQGAPGANVLTF,TGTGCCAGCAGCGTCCGACAGGGGGCGCCTGGGGCCAACGTCCTGACTTTC
TRBJ2-5,TRBD2,-,TRBV7-2,CASTSGGPWEETQYF,TGTGCCAGTACTAGCGGGGGACCATGGGAAGAGACCCAGTACTTC
TRBJ2-7,TRBD2,once,TRBV4-2,CASSQPSGAYEQYF,TGTGCCAGCAGCCAACCTAGCGGGGCCTACGAGCAGTACTTC
TRBJ2-7,-,-,TRBV7-6,CASSPMGGEQYF,TGTGCCAGCAGCCCGATGGGAGGCGAGCAGTACTTC
TRBJ2-7,TRBD1,once,TRBV6-5,CASRLTGVVDEQYF,TGTGCCAGCAGATTAACAGGGGTGGTCGACGAGCAGTACTTC
TRBJ1-3,TRBD1,-,TRBV19,CASSGQGDSGNTIYF,TGTGCCAGTAGTGGACAGGGGGACTCTGGAAACACCATATATTTT
TRBJ1-2,TRBD1,few,TRBV5-4,CASSTGQGVYGYTF,TGTGCCAGCAGCACGGGACAGGGTGTCTATGGCTACACCTTC
TRBJ1-5,-,-,TRBV2,CASSEARGQPQHF,TGTGCCAGCAGTGAAGCGCGGGGTCAGCCCCAGCATTTT
TRBJ2-1,TRBD1,-,TRBV5-1,CASSLQGRDSNEQFF,TGCGCCAGCAGCTTACAGGGGAGAGACTCGAATGAGCAGTTCTTC
TRBJ2-3,-,few,TRBV7-9,CASGKVRTVTDTQYF,TGTGCCAGCGGAAAAGTACGTACAGTGACAGATACGCAGTATTTT
TRBJ1-1,-,-,TRBV11-2,CASSLGQAMNTEAFF,TGTGCCAGCAGCTTAGGGCAGGCCATGAACACTGAAGCTTTCTTT